The T cell receptor (beta chain) described here comes from a study of post-analysis software for immune sequencing data. Overall study: The disease courses covered relapsing-remitting, secondary progressive and progressive-relapsing multiple sclerosis.

Study conclusions and caveats: People with multiple sclerosis had a significantly lower normalized Chao1 diversity than controls did. Pronounced co-clustering by F measure was evident among identically batched samples. TRBV5-6, TRBV5-1 and TRBV20-1 were among 4 or 5 TRBV segments more frequent in patients than controls.

Germline CDR1 SGHRS, CDR2 YFSETQ. CDR3 length: 14 amino acids. A word on this clonotype: Its antigen remains unidentified. Germline is not matched at one junction end, which may reflect a read error.

Presence of unique molecular identifiers characterized the TCR beta cDNA libraries. TCRdb passed the PCR reads through MiXCR, listing each CDR3 protein once. This table holds a few hundred thousand distinct CDR3 sequences, 30% to 40% found once. The sample was blood. This receptor was identified in a girl aged 2-15 years with multiple sclerosis. This chain joins TRBV5-1 and TRBJ2-3; D not certain. CDR3 in DNA: TGTGCCAGCAGTTCCGGGCTTAACACAGATACGCAGTATTTT. It yields the protein CASSSGLNTDTQYF.